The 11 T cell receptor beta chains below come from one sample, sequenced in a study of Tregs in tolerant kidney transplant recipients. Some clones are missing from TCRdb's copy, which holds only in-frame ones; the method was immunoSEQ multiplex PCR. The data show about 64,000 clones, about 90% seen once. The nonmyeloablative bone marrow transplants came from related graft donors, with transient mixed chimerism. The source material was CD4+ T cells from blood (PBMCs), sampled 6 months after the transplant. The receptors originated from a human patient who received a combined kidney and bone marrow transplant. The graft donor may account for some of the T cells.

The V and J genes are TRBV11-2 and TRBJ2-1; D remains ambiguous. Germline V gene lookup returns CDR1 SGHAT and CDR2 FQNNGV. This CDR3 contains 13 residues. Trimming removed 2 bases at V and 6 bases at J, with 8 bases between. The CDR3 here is CASSLQQSNEQFF. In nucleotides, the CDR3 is TGTGCCAGCAGCTTACAACAGTCCAATGAGCAGTTCTTC.

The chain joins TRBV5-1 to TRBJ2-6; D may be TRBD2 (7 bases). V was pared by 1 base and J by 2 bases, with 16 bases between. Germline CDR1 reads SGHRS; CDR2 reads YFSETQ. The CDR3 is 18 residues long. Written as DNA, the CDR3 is TGCGCCAGCAGCTTGAAGGGTAGGGGGGGTACTGGGGCCAACGTCCTGACTTTC. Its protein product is CASSLKGRGGTGANVLTF.

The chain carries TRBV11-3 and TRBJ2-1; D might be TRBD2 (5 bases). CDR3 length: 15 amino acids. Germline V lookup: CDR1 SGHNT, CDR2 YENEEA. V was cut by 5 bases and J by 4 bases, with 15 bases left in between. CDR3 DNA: TGTGCCAGCAGCCCCGGACTGAATCCTTACAATGAGCAGTTCTTC. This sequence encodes CASSPGLNPYNEQFF.

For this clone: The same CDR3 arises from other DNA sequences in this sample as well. The CDR3 here is CAWSVRTGADSPLHF. CDR3 sequence (DNA): TGTGCCTGGAGTGTACGGACAGGGGCAGATTCACCCCTCCACTTT. The chain combines TRBV30 with TRBJ1-6; 9 nucleotides agree with TRBD1. Germline CDR1 GTSNPN, CDR2 SVGIG (reference sequence). V gave up 0 bases and J gave up 8 bases; unmatched junction bases: 5. This CDR3 region has 15 residues. Together with reference TRBV30 and TRBJ1-6, the CDR3 gives the full variable domain: SQTIHQWPATLVQPVGSPLSLECTVEGTSNPNLYWYRQAAGRGLQLLFYSVGIGQISSEVPQNLSASRPQDRQFILSSKKLLLSDSGFYLCAWSVRTGADSPLHFGNGTRLTVT.

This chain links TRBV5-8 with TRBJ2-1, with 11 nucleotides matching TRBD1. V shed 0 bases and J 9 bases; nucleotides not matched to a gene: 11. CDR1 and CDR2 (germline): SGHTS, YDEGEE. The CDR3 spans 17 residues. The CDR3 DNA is TGTGCCAGCAGCTTGGGGAGTTCTGGGACAGGGGGTTTTGAGCAGTTCTTC. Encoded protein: CASSLGSSGTGGFEQFF.

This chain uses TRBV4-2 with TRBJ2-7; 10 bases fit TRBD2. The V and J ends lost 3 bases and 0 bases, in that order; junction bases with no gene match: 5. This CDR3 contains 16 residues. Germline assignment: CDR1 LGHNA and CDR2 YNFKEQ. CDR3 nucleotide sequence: TGTGCCAGCAGCCAGGAACTAGCGGGGTTCTCCTACGAGCAGTACTTC. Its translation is CASSQELAGFSYEQYF.

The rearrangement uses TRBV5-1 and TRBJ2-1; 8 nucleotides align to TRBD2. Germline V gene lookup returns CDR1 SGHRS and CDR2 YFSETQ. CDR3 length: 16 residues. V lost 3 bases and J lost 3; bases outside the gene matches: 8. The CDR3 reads CASSSPFSGNYNEQFF. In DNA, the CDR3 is TGCGCCAGCAGCTCCCCCTTTAGCGGGAACTACAATGAGCAGTTCTTC.

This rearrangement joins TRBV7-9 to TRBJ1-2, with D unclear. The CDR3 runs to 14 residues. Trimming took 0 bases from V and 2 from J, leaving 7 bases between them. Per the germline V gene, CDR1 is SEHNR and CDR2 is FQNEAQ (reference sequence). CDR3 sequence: CASSLASGNYGYTF. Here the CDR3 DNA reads TGTGCCAGCAGCTTAGCATCCGGGAACTATGGCTACACCTTC.

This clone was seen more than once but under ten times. CDR3 sequence: CASSLGQHGGELFF. CDR3 in DNA: TGTGCCAGCAGTTTGGGACAGCATGGCGGGGAGCTGTTTTTT. The chain carries TRBV27 and TRBJ2-2, with TRBD1 matching 7 bases. Unmatched junction bases numbered 5, after V lost 3 bases and J lost 7 bases. The CDR3 covers 14 residues. CDR1 MNHEY and CDR2 SMNVEV come from the germline V gene (reference sequence).

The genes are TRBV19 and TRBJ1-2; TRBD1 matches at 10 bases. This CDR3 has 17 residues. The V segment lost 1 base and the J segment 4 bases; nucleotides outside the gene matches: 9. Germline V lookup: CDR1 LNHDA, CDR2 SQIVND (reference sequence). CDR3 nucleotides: TGTGCCAGTAGTATAGCAGCCGGGACAGGGGATTCCTATGGCTACACCTTC. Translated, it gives CASSIAAGTGDSYGYTF.

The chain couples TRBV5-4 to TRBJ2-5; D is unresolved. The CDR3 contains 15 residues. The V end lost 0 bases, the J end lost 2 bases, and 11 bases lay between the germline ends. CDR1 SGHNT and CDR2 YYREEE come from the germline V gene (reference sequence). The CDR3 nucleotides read TGTGCCAGCAGCTTGGGAGCTTACCTACAAGAGACCCAGTACTTC. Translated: CASSLGAYLQETQYF.